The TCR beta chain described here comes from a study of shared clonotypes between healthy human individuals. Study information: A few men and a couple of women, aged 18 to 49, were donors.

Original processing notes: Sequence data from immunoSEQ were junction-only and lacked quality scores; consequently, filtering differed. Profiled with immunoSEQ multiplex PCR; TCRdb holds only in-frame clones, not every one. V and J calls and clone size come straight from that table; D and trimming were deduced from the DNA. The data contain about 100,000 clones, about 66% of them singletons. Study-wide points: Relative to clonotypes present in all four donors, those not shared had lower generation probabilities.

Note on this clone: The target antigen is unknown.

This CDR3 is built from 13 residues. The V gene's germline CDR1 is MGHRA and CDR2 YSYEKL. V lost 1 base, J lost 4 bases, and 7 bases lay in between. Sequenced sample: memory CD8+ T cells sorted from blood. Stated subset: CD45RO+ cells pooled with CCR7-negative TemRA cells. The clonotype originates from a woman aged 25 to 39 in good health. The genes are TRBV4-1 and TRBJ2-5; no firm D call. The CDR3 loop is CASSQGLLETQYF. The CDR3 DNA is TGCGCCAGCAGCCAAGGACTCCTAGAGACCCAGTACTTC.